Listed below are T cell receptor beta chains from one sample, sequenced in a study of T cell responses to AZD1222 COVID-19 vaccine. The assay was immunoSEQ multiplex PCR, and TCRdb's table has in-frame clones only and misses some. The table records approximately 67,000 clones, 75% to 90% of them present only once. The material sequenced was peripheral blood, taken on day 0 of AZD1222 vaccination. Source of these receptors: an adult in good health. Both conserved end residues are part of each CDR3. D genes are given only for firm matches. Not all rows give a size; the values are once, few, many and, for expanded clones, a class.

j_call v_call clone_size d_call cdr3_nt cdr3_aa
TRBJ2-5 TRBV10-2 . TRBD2 TGCGCCAGCACCGGACTAGCGGGAGAACAAGAGACCCAGTACTTC CASTGLAGEQETQYF
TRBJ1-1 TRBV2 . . TGTGCCACCGCCCCAGGGGAATTTGACGACACTGAAGCTTTCTTT CATAPGEFDDTEAFF
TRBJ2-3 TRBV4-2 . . TGTGCCAGCAGCGAAGAAACCACAGATACGCAGTATTTT CASSEETTDTQYF
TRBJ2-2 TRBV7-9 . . TGTGCCAGCAGCTTCCAGTTGGACACCGGGGAGCTGTTTTTT CASSFQLDTGELFF
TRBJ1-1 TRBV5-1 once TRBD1 TGCGCCAGCAGCGGAAACAGGGGGGAAGCTTTCTTT CASSGNRGEAFF
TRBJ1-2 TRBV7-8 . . TGTGCCAGCAGCCCGTGGGGGGAACATGGCTACACCTTC CASSPWGEHGYTF
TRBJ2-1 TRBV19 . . TGTGCCAGTAGCAGGAGCGCAACTGAGCAGTTCTTC CASSRSATEQFF
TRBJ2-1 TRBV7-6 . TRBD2 TGTGCCAGCAGCATTAGCGGGGGTAGCTCCTACAATGAGCAGTTCTTC CASSISGGSSYNEQFF
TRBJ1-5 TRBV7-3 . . TGTGCCAGCAGCTGGTCAGGGCTTCGCGTTACGAGCAATCAGCCCCAGCATTTT CASSWSGLRVTSNQPQHF
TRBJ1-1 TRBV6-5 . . TGTGCCAGTCCCAAGCAGGGTGTCACTGAAGCTTTCTTT CASPKQGVTEAFF
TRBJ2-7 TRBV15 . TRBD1 TGTGCCACCAGCAGAGCGGGACAGGGGAGTTACGAGCAGTACTTC CATSRAGQGSYEQYF
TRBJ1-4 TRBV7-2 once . TGTGCCAGCAGTTCCGTTGCAACTAATGAAAAACTGTTTTTT CASSSVATNEKLFF
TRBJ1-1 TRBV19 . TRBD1 TGTGCCAGTATAAGACAGGGAACATCTGAAGCTTTCTTT CASIRQGTSEAFF
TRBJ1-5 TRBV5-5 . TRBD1 TGTGCCAGCAGCCGGGACAGGAATCAGCCCCAGCATTTT CASSRDRNQPQHF
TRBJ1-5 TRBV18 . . TGTGCCAGCTCACCACCGGGCTTCTGGAGCAATCAGCCCCAGCATTTT CASSPPGFWSNQPQHF
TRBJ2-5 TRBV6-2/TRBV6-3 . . TGTGCCAGCAGTTACACGGGTGGCGAGACCCAGTACTTC CASSYTGGETQYF
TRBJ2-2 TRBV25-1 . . TGTGCCAGCAGTGAATGGTCGAGGAACACCGGGGAGCTGTTTTTT CASSEWSRNTGELFF
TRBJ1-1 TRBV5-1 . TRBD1 TGCGCCAGCAGGCTGGGACAGGGGAACACTGAAGCTTTCTTT CASRLGQGNTEAFF
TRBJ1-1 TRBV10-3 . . TGTGCCATCAGTGAGTCGTCTGGGGGGAGAACTGAAGCTTTCTTT CAISESSGGRTEAFF
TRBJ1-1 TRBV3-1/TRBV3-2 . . TGTGCCAGCAGCCAAGATGGACCTGCTTTCTTT CASSQDGPAFF
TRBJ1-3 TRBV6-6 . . TGTGCCAGCAGTTACTCAGGGGGGGCGAGTGGAAACACCATATATTTT CASSYSGGASGNTIYF
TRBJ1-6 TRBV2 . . TGTGCCAGCAGTGAATTTGTCAATAATTCACCCCTCCACTTT CASSEFVNNSPLHF
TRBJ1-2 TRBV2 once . TGTGCCAGCAGTGAAGTCCCCCAAGGGAGCTATGGCTACACCTTC CASSEVPQGSYGYTF
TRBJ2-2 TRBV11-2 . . TGTGCCAGCACCTGGGGGAGGGGGTTCACCGGGGAGCTGTTTTTT CASTWGRGFTGELFF
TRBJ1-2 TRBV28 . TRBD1 TGTGCCAGCAGTCCGACCGGGACAGGAGACTATGGCTACACCTTC CASSPTGTGDYGYTF
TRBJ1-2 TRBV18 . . TGTGCCAGCTCACCACCGGAGGGACCTAACTATGGCTACACCTTC CASSPPEGPNYGYTF